This T cell receptor beta chain was identified in a study of HIV-infected children after antiretroviral therapy interruption. Study context: Weeks 0, 12, interruption end (24 or 48), and about 3 years post-study gave interruption-arm samples. Samples from the continuous-treatment group were taken at weeks 0, 48 and 150. Regarding the study as a whole: Sorted CD45RA+ naive cells might include minor non-naive CD45RA+ cells.

Unique molecular identifiers were included in an RNA-based 3' RACE TCR library. A single record per CDR3 protein comes from TCRdb applying MiXCR to the 3' RACE reads. The repertoire includes about 46,000 distinct CDR3 sequences, approximately 4% of them detected once, and roughly 0.7% sits in the top ten. The germline V gene has CDR1 ENHRY and CDR2 SYGVKD. Trimming cost V 6 bases and J 8 bases, with 10 bases left between them. The CDR3 is 11 amino acids. This clonotype was found many times. Its specificity is not known. The treatment: PENTA 11 planned treatment interruption arm or continuous ART arm. Sequencing used CD45RA+ CD4+ T cells from PBMCs, pooled from several time points, obtained from a donor given antiretroviral therapy, either interrupted or continuous. Subset described: naive CD4+ CD45RA+ CD45RO- T cells. This rearrangement joins TRBV10-3 to TRBJ1-2; D gene unclear. This receptor was identified in a pool of human donors with HIV. The CDR3 region is CAIRSPVGYTF. As DNA, the CDR3 is TGTGCCATCAGAAGCCCGGTGGGCTACACCTTC.